This T cell receptor beta chain emerged from a study of blood T cell repertoires in COVID-19. TCRdb's table, derived via immunoSEQ multiplex PCR, lists solely in-frame clones and lacks some. The repertoire includes about 120,000 clones, 84% of them detected once, and approximately 3.9% sits in the top ten. Germline V gene sequence: CDR1 SGHTA, CDR2 FQGNSA. The V end lost 3 bases, the J end lost 7 bases, and 16 bases lay between the germline ends. The CDR3 is 16 amino acids. The chain has TRBV7-2 and TRBJ1-6; D unresolved. Sequencing was performed on PBMCs or T cells enriched from blood (not recorded which). This TCR derives from a woman aged 25-40 years who had recovered from COVID-19. CDR3 DNA sequence: TGTGCCAGCAGCTTGTCTTTGGCAGCAGGAAATTCACCCCTCCACTTT. This sequence encodes CASSLSLAAGNSPLHF.